Presented here are 31 T cell receptor beta chains from one specimen sequenced in a study of cytomegalovirus exposure and HLA in healthy donors. A multiplex PCR was run with 60 Vbeta primers and 13 Jbeta primers. Data came from immunoSEQ multiplex PCR; TCRdb stores just in-frame clones and leaves some out. The top ten hold about 13% of the sample, which has more than 95,000 clones, approximately 80% seen once. Source material: PBMCs. The source is a woman in her 40s in good health and CMV-seropositive.

This clone has just a few counts. The chain uses TRBV7-8 and TRBJ2-7; 10 nucleotides line up with TRBD2. Unmatched junction bases numbered 12, after V lost 7 bases and J lost 0 bases. Germline CDR1 SGHVS, CDR2 FQNEAQ. The CDR3 runs 17 residues. The CDR3 sequence: CASTDGTSVTVSYEQYF. In DNA, the CDR3 is TGTGCCAGCACCGACGGGACTAGCGTTACCGTCTCCTACGAGCAGTACTTC.

J is TRBJ2-5 and V is TRBV7-9; maybe TRBD2 (6 bases). The CDR3 is 16 residues long. V lost 6 bases and J lost 4, with 21 bases in between. CDR1 SEHNR and CDR2 FQNEAQ come from the germline V gene (reference sequence). CDR3: CASRPSSGTWGETQYF. The CDR3 bases are TGTGCCAGCAGGCCCTCTTCAGGGACTTGGGGAGAGACCCAGTACTTC. The full variable domain, rest sourced from reference TRBV7-9 and TRBJ2-5, is DTGVSQNPRHKITKRGQNVTFRCDPISEHNRLYWYRQTLGQGPEFLTYFQNEAQLEKSRLLSDRFSAERPKGSFSTLEIQRTEQGDSAMYLCASRPSSGTWGETQYFGPGTRLLVL.

The chain uses TRBV28 and TRBJ2-4; D perhaps matches TRBD2 (7 bases). V was pared by 2 bases and J by 2 bases, with 10 bases between. Per the germline V gene, CDR1 is MDHEN and CDR2 is SYDVKM. The CDR3 sequence is 15 residues long. CDR3 DNA: TGTGCCAGCAGTTTAGGGGGGGCGACCAAAAACATTCAGTACTTC. Its protein is CASSLGGATKNIQYF.

This clone was counted between two and nine times. V and J are TRBV10-2 and TRBJ1-6; D call uncertain. The V end lost 7 bases, the J end lost 6 bases, and 7 bases lay between the germline ends. CDR3 length equals 12 residues. In germline, CDR1 is WSHSY, CDR2 SAAADI. For the CDR3, the DNA is TGCGCCAGCACTCCGGGTAATTCACCCCTCCACTTT. This codes for CASTPGNSPLHF.

The V gene is TRBV30, the J gene TRBJ1-4; no definite D call. This CDR3 is 13 amino acids long. V gave up 2 bases and J gave up 5 bases, with 9 bases separating them. Germline values: CDR1 GTSNPN, CDR2 SVGIG (reference sequence). The DNA for the CDR3 is TGTGCCTGGAGTCGATCTACCAATGAAAAACTGTTTTTT. It codes for CAWSRSTNEKLFF.

This clone came up once. V usage is TRBV18 and J usage is TRBJ2-5; D is ambiguous. The CDR3 totals 13 residues. Trimming cost V 3 bases and J 5 bases, with 10 bases left between them. Germline loops: CDR1 KGHSH, CDR2 LQKENI. As DNA, the CDR3 is TGTGCCAGCTCACCCACCGCCCAGGAGACCCAGTACTTC. It specifies CASSPTAQETQYF.

The chain combines TRBV5-1 with TRBJ2-3; D might be TRBD1 (5 bases). The CDR3 is 15 amino acids. The V gene's germline CDR1 is SGHRS and CDR2 YFSETQ. V shed 1 base and J shed 4 bases, with 13 bases lying between them. DNA for the CDR3: TGCGCCAGCAGCTTGCAGGCATGGGGCCCAGATACGCAGTATTTT. Its protein is CASSLQAWGPDTQYF. The whole variable domain, filled in from reference TRBV5-1 and TRBJ2-3, reads KAGVTQTPRYLIKTRGQQVTLSCSPISGHRSVSWYQQTPGQGLQFLFEYFSETQRNKGNFPGRFSGRQFSNSRSEMNVSTLELGDSALYLCASSLQAWGPDTQYFGPGTRLTVL.

The V call is TRBV27, the J call TRBJ2-5, with D unclear. The assigned J gene may be wrong: the sequence end matches TRBJ2-7 better. The V gene's germline CDR1 is MNHEY and CDR2 SMNVEV (reference sequence). The CDR3 runs 14 residues. CDR3 DNA sequence: TGTGCCAGCACCACCGTTTTTCCCACCTACGAGCAGTACTTC. Amino acid sequence: CASTTVFPTYEQYF.

This chain links TRBV2 with TRBJ2-1, with 7 bases identical to TRBD2. J gave up 6 bases and V 5 bases, and 10 bases lay outside the gene matches. The germline CDR1 and CDR2 sequences are SNHLY and FYNNEI. This CDR3 comprises 15 residues. The CDR3 region has the DNA TGTGCCAGCAGTCTTGGGGGGGGAATTGGCAATGAGCAGTTCTTC. It yields the protein CASSLGGGIGNEQFF.

The chain recombines TRBV4-1 with TRBJ1-5; 9 positions match TRBD1. The CDR3 has 15 amino acids. Germline V gene lookup returns CDR1 MGHRA and CDR2 YSYEKL. Trimming at V came to 4 bases and at J to 2 bases, leaving 3 bases not matched to a gene. CDR3 nucleotide sequence: TGCGCCAGCAGCCGGACAGGGGTTGGCAATCAGCCCCAGCATTTT. Residues: CASSRTGVGNQPQHF.

The chain couples TRBV7-9 to TRBJ2-3, with no clear D. The CDR3 runs 13 residues. V dropped 1 base and J dropped 9 bases, with 11 bases sitting between them. Germline-derived CDR1 and CDR2 are SEHNR and FQNEAQ (reference sequence). CDR3 nucleotides: TGTGCCAGCAGCTTAGGCGACCGAGGCACGCAGTATTTT. Translated, it gives CASSLGDRGTQYF.

This clone has only a few counts. The chain recombines TRBV5-5 with TRBJ2-5; D is possibly TRBD1 (6 bases). The V end was cut by 0 bases, the J end by 7 bases, with 10 bases between. The CDR3 totals 13 residues. Germline values: CDR1 SGHKS, CDR2 YYEKEE (reference sequence). CDR3 loop: CASSLGQVLTQYF. The CDR3 coding sequence is TGTGCCAGCAGCTTGGGACAGGTCCTGACCCAGTACTTC.

The chain links TRBV27 to TRBJ2-3, with 11 bases that match TRBD2. There are 19 residues in the CDR3. From germline, CDR1 is MNHEY and CDR2 SMNVEV (reference sequence). The trim removed 0 bases at V and 0 bases at J, leaving 8 bases unmatched. CDR3 protein: CASSLSRPRLAGSTDTQYF. CDR3 sequence (DNA): TGTGCCAGCAGTTTATCCCGCCCGAGACTAGCGGGGAGCACAGATACGCAGTATTTT.

The chain recombines TRBV19 with TRBJ2-1; D possibly corresponds to TRBD2 (6 bases). This CDR3 is built from 14 residues. Germline V gene lookup returns CDR1 LNHDA and CDR2 SQIVND (reference sequence). V was trimmed by 8 bases and J by 1 base, leaving 12 bases between them. CDR3: CASRDFQSYNEQFF. The DNA for the CDR3 is TGTGCCAGTCGGGACTTCCAATCCTACAATGAGCAGTTCTTC.

The chain recombines TRBV15 with TRBJ2-3; D gene ambiguous. Per the germline V gene, CDR1 is LNHNV and CDR2 is YYDKDF (reference sequence). The CDR3 is 14 residues long. Trimming stripped 0 bases from V and 1 base from J, with 5 bases between. The CDR3 loop reads CATSRDLGTDTQYF. The CDR3 DNA is TGTGCCACCAGCAGAGATCTCGGCACAGATACGCAGTATTTT.

The V gene is TRBV4-1, the J gene TRBJ2-7; 7 bases agree with TRBD2. Trimming removed 0 bases from V and 1 base from J; junction bases left unmatched: 3. Germline-derived CDR1 and CDR2 are MGHRA and YSYEKL. The CDR3 is made up of 15 amino acids. In DNA, the CDR3 is TGCGCCAGCAGCCAAGAGGCGGGGGAGTCCTACGAGCAGTACTTC. Its translation is CASSQEAGESYEQYF.

The gene calls are TRBV7-6 and TRBJ2-2; 11 bases line up with TRBD1. V was pared by 6 bases and J by 4 bases, with 7 bases of the junction left unmatched. CDR3 length: 16 amino acids. Germline assignment: CDR1 SGHVS and CDR2 FNYEAQ. Here the CDR3 DNA reads TGTGCCAGCAGTCCGCCCGGGACAGGGGGCACCGGGGAGCTGTTTTTT. Protein: CASSPPGTGGTGELFF.

V gene TRBV11-2 combines with J gene TRBJ2-3, with 11 bases that match TRBD1. Per the germline V gene, CDR1 is SGHAT and CDR2 is FQNNGV. The ends lost 1 base at V and 5 bases at J; junction bases unmatched: 5. This CDR3 contains 16 residues. The CDR3 bases are TGTGCCAGCAGCTTAGTAGGGACAGGGGGTGGAGATACGCAGTATTTT. It yields the protein CASSLVGTGGGDTQYF.

The table lists this clone with a count of one. The chain uses TRBV5-5 and TRBJ2-3, with 10 bases that match TRBD2. In germline, CDR1 is SGHKS, CDR2 YYEKEE (reference sequence). This CDR3 comprises 16 residues. The J segment lost 0 bases and the V segment lost 5 bases, leaving 6 bases of the junction unmatched. The CDR3 region has the DNA TGTGCCAGCAGTTTGCTGACTAGCGGGAGCACAGATACGCAGTATTTT. Amino acid sequence: CASSLLTSGSTDTQYF.

The gene calls are TRBV5-1 and TRBJ2-3; 7 positions match TRBD1. The CDR3 length is 15 residues. After removal of 5 bases from V and 6 bases from J, the junction contained 12 bases not matched to a gene. Germline V CDR1 and CDR2: SGHRS, YFSETQ. CDR3 nucleotides: TGCGCCAGCAGGGAACAGGGGTCACCGTGGGATACGCAGTATTTT. Protein sequence: CASREQGSPWDTQYF. The variable domain in full, with the rest retrieved from reference TRBV5-1 and TRBJ2-3, is KAGVTQTPRYLIKTRGQQVTLSCSPISGHRSVSWYQQTPGQGLQFLFEYFSETQRNKGNFPGRFSGRQFSNSRSEMNVSTLELGDSALYLCASREQGSPWDTQYFGPGTRLTVL.

The V gene is TRBV10-2, the J gene TRBJ1-1, with a possible D match to TRBD1 (6 bases). Germline V gene lookup returns CDR1 WSHSY and CDR2 SAAADI. CDR3 length: 12 amino acids. With 2 bases removed from V and 8 bases from J, the gap between germline ends came to 9 bases. For the CDR3, the DNA is TGCGCCAGCAGTGAGCCCACAGGGGAAGCTTTCTTT. It specifies CASSEPTGEAFF.

The gene calls are TRBV6-1 and TRBJ2-5, with 8 positions matching TRBD2. The J call may be in error: the DNA end matches TRBJ2-7 better. The CDR3 extends over 15 amino acids. Germline assignment: CDR1 MNHNS and CDR2 SASEGT. CDR3 region: CASKLLADHSYEQYF. CDR3 coding DNA: TGTGCCAGCAAACTACTAGCGGACCACTCCTACGAGCAGTACTTC.

Notes on this clone: Other nucleotide sequences from this sample produce the same CDR3. This chain joins TRBV11-2 and TRBJ2-7, with 8 bases matching TRBD1. After removal of 6 bases from V and 5 bases from J, the junction contained 3 bases not matched to a gene. The CDR3 contains 12 residues. CDR1 SGHAT and CDR2 FQNNGV come from the germline V gene. The CDR3 region has the DNA TGTGCCAGCAGGTCGACAGGGGACGAGCAGTACTTC. Encoded protein: CASRSTGDEQYF.

This chain joins TRBV10-3 and TRBJ2-1; D perhaps matches TRBD2 (5 bases). The CDR3 consists of 14 residues. Per the germline V gene, CDR1 is ENHRY and CDR2 is SYGVKD. With 3 bases removed from V and 6 bases from J, the gap between germline ends came to 12 bases. The CDR3 bases are TGTGCCATCAGTGATACTAGAGGTTCCAATGAGCAGTTCTTC. It translates to CAISDTRGSNEQFF.

The chain employs TRBV19 and TRBJ1-2; 8 bases match TRBD1. The CDR3 is made up of 12 amino acids. With V trimmed by 8 bases and J by 5 bases, 4 bases remained unmatched. Germline-derived CDR1 and CDR2 are LNHDA and SQIVND (reference sequence). The chain's CDR3 is CASQTGAYGYTF. The CDR3 nucleotides read TGTGCCAGTCAGACAGGGGCATATGGCTACACCTTC.

The chain has TRBV30 and TRBJ1-2; the D is unclear. The CDR3 is 14 amino acids. Germline CDR1 GTSNPN, CDR2 SVGIG (reference sequence). V was pared by 0 bases and J by 8 bases, with 16 bases between. CDR3 amino acids: CAWSVATLGDGYTF. The CDR3, as DNA: TGTGCCTGGAGTGTAGCCACGCTAGGAGACGGCTACACCTTC.

This clone was counted a few times. The chain is built from TRBV2 and TRBJ2-1; TRBD2 matches at 7 bases. Germline V gives CDR1 SNHLY, CDR2 FYNNEI. After removal of 2 bases from V and 6 bases from J, the junction contained 7 bases not matched to a gene. The CDR3 length is 15 residues. The CDR3 loop is CASSELREGTNEQFF. As DNA, the CDR3 is TGTGCCAGCAGTGAACTGAGGGAGGGCACCAATGAGCAGTTCTTC.

In its sample, this clone was seen many times. The J gene is TRBJ1-1, the V gene TRBV6-5, with D uncertain. Trimming pared 0 bases from V and 10 bases from J, leaving 12 bases between. CDR1 is MNHEY and CDR2 is SVGAGI in the germline V gene. CDR3 length equals 13 residues. In nucleotides, the CDR3 is TGTGCCAGCAGTTACTCTATCGGTTATGGAGCTTTCTTT. Protein: CASSYSIGYGAFF.

V and J are TRBV6-5 and TRBJ1-3, with D perhaps matching TRBD1 (5 bases). This CDR3 comprises 14 residues. Trimming stripped 7 bases from V and 0 bases from J, with 10 bases between. The germline V gene encodes CDR1 MNHEY and CDR2 SVGAGI. For the CDR3, the DNA is TGTGCCAGCAAGGTGGACAACTCTGGAAACACCATATATTTT. This codes for CASKVDNSGNTIYF.

V gene TRBV9 combines with J gene TRBJ2-7, with 10 bases that match TRBD2. Trimming cost V 3 bases and J 8 bases; bases outside gene matches: 5. The CDR3 runs to 13 residues. CDR1 is SGDLS, CDR2 YYNGEE, per germline. This chain's CDR3 is CASSEASGSQQYF. Here the CDR3 DNA reads TGTGCCAGCAGCGAGGCTAGCGGGAGCCAGCAGTACTTC. Looking up the rest from reference TRBV9 and TRBJ2-7 gives the full variable domain: DSGVTQTPKHLITATGQRVTLRCSPRSGDLSVYWYQQSLDQGLQFLIQYYNGEERAKGNILERFSAQQFPDLHSELNLSSLELGDSALYFCASSEASGSQQYFGPGTRLTVT.

This chain links TRBV6-5 with TRBJ2-7; 12 bases are shared with TRBD2. Germline CDR1 MNHEY, CDR2 SVGAGI. After removal of 6 bases from V and 1 base from J, the junction contained 4 bases not matched to a gene. The CDR3 spans 15 residues. CDR3 protein: CASRLAGGRSYEQYF. CDR3 DNA sequence: TGTGCCAGCAGACTAGCGGGAGGACGATCCTACGAGCAGTACTTC.